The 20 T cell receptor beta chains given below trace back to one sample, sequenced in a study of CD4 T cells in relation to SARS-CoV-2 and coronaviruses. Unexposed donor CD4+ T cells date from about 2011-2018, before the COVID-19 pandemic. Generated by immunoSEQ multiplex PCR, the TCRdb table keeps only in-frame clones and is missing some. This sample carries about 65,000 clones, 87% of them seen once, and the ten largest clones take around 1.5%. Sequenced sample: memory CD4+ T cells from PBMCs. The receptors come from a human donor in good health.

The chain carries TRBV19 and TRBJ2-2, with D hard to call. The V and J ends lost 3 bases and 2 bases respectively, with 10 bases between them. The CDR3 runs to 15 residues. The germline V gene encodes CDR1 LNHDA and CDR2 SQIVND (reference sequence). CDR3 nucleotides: TGTGCCAGTAGTATGCCAGGATCTAACACCGGGGAGCTGTTTTTT. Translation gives CASSMPGSNTGELFF.

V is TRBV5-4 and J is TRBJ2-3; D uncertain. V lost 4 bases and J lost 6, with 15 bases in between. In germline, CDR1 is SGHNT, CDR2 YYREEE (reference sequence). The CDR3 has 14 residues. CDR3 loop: CASSVFSLEDTQYF. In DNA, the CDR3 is TGTGCCAGCAGCGTATTCTCACTGGAGGATACGCAGTATTTT.

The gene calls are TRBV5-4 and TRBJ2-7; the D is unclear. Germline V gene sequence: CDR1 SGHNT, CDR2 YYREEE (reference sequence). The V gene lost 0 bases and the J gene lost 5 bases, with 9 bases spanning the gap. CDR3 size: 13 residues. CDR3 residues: CASSLVGRNEQYF. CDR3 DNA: TGTGCCAGCAGCTTGGTGGGTCGGAACGAGCAGTACTTC.

CDR3 protein: CASSISDSLYEQYF. Here the CDR3 DNA reads TGTGCCAGCAGTATATCGGACAGCCTCTACGAGCAGTACTTC. This chain uses TRBV6-5 with TRBJ2-7; tentative D call: TRBD1 (6 bases). The germline CDR1 and CDR2 sequences are MNHEY and SVGAGI. The V and J ends lost 5 bases and 3 bases respectively, with 14 bases between them. This CDR3 has 14 residues.

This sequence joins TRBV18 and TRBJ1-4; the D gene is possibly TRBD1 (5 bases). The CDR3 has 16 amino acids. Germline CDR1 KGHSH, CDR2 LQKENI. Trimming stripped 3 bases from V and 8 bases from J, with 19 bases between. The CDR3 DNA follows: TGTGCCAGCTCACCCCGAGGGACTACACAGCCGGAAAAACTGTTTTTT. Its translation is CASSPRGTTQPEKLFF.

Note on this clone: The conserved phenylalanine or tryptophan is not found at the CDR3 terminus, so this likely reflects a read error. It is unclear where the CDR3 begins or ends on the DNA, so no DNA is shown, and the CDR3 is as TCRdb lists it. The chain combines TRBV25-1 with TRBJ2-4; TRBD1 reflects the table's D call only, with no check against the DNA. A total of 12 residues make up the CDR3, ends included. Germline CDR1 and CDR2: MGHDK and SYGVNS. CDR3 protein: CASSESQSDRDQ.

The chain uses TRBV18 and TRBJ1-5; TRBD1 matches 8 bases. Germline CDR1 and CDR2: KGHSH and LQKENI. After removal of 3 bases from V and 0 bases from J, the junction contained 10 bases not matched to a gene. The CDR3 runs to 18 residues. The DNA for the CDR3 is TGTGCCAGCTCACCTGCTGCCCGAGACAGGGGTAGCAATCAGCCCCAGCATTTT. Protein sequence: CASSPAARDRGSNQPQHF.

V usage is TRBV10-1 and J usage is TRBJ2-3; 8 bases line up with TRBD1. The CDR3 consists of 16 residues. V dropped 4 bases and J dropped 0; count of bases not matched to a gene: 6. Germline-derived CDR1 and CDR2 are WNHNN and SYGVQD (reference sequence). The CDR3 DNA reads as TGCGCCAGCAGTGGAGCGGACAGGGCTAGCACAGATACGCAGTATTTT. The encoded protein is CASSGADRASTDTQYF.

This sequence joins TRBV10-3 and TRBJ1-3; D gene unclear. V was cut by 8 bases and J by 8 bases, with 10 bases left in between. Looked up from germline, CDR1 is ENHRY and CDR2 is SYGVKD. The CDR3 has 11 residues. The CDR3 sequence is CAIRRGDTIYF. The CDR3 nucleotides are TGTGCCATCCGACGTGGGGACACCATATATTTT.

CDR3 protein: CASRGGRLIVNTEAFF. The CDR3, as DNA: TGTGCCAGCAGGGGGGGCCGTCTCATTGTGAACACTGAAGCTTTCTTT. The J gene is TRBJ1-1, the V gene TRBV7-2; possible D gene TRBD1, 6 bases. Germline lookup yields CDR1 SGHTA and CDR2 FQGNSA. This CDR3 region has 16 residues. V dropped 6 bases and J dropped 0 bases, with 17 bases sitting between them.

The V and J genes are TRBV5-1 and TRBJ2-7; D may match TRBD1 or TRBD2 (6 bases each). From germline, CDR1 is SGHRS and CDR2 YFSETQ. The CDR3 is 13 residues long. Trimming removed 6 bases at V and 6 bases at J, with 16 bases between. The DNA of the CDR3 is TGCGCCAGCATGGAGGGGGACGGGAGCGAGCAGTACTTC. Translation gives CASMEGDGSEQYF.

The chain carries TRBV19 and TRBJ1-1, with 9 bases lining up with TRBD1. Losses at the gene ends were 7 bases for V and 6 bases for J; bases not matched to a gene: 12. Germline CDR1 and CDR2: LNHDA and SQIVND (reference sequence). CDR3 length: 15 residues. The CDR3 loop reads CASNSGQGRISEAFF. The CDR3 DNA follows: TGTGCCAGTAATTCTGGACAGGGGAGGATCTCTGAAGCTTTCTTT.

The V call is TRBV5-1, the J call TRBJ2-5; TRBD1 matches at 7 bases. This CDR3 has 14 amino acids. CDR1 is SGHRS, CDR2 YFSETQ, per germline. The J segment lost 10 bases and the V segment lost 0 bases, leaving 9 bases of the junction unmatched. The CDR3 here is CASSLGQGVGDQYF. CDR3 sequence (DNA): TGCGCCAGCAGCTTGGGGCAGGGGGTAGGGGACCAGTACTTC.

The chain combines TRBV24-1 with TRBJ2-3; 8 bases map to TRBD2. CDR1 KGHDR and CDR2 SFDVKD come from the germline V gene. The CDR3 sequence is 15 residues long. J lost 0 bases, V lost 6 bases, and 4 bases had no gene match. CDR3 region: CATSPRGVSTDTQYF. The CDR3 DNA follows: TGTGCCACCAGTCCGCGGGGGGTTAGCACAGATACGCAGTATTTT.

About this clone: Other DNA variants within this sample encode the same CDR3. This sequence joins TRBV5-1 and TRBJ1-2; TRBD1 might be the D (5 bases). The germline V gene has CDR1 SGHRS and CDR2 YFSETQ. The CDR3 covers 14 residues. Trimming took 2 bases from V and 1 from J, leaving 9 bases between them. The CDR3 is CASSLTQGNYGYTF. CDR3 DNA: TGCGCCAGCAGCTTAACCCAGGGTAACTATGGCTACACCTTC.

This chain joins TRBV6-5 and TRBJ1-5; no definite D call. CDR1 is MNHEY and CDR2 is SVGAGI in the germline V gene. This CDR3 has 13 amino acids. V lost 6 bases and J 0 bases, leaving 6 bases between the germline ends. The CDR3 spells CASRRNSNQPQHF. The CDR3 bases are TGTGCCAGCAGGCGGAATAGCAATCAGCCCCAGCATTTT.

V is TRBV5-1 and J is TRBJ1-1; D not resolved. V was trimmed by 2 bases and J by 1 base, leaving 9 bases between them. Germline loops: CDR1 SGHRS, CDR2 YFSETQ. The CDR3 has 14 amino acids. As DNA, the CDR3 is TGCGCCAGCAGCTTAACGGGCTCGAACACTGAAGCTTTCTTT. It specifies CASSLTGSNTEAFF.

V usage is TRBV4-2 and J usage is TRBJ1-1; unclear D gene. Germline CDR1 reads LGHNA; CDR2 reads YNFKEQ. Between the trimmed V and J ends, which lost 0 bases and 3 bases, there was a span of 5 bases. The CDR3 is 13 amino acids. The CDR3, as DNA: TGTGCCAGCAGCCAAGAATACCACACTGAAGCTTTCTTT. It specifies CASSQEYHTEAFF.

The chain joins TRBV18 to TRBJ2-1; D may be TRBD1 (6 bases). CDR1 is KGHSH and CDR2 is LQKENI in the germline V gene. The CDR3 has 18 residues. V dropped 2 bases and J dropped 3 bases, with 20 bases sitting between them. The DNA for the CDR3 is TGTGCCAGCTCACCATCACAGGGAGCCGGAGCAGGCTACAATGAGCAGTTCTTC. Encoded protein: CASSPSQGAGAGYNEQFF.

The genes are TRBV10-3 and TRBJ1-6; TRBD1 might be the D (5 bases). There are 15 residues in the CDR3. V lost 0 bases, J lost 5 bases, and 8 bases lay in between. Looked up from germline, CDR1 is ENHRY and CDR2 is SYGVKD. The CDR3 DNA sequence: TGTGCCATCAGTGAGTCGAGCAGGGATAATTCACCCCTCCACTTT. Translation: CAISESSRDNSPLHF.